These 15 T cell receptor beta chains share one sample of origin, sequenced in a study of blood T cell repertoires in COVID-19. The data were produced by immunoSEQ multiplex PCR, yet TCRdb's version contains in-frame clones alone and is incomplete. The sample carries fewer than 600,000 clones, around 87% recorded once. Sample: PBMCs or T cells enriched from blood (not recorded which). These receptors all stem from a woman aged 40 to 49 who had recovered from COVID-19.

The table lists this clone with a count of one. J is TRBJ2-5 and V is TRBV7-2; no clear D gene. V lost 5 bases to trimming and J lost 2 bases, with 6 bases between them. The CDR3 has 12 residues. CDR1 and CDR2 (germline): SGHTA, FQGNSA. The CDR3 DNA sequence: TGTGCCAGCAGCCCCTTACAAGAGACCCAGTACTTC. Its protein is CASSPLQETQYF.

In regard to this clone: The sample has other DNA sequences that encode this CDR3 too. The CDR3: CASSLNRGAFF. CDR3 nucleotides: TGTGCCAGCAGTTTGAACAGGGGAGCTTTCTTT. The chain employs TRBV12-3 or TRBV12-4 and TRBJ1-1; 7 nucleotides agree with TRBD1. J was trimmed by 10 bases and V by 3 bases; bases with no gene match: 2. The CDR3 sequence is 11 residues long.

This chain joins TRBV18 and TRBJ2-6, with TRBD1 matching over 8 bases. The germline V gene encodes CDR1 KGHSH and CDR2 LQKENI. The CDR3 spans 17 residues. J was trimmed by 2 bases and V by 3 bases; bases with no gene match: 6. CDR3 nucleotides: TGTGCCAGCTCACCGACAGGGGAGTCTGCTGGGGCCAACGTCCTGACTTTC. Its translation is CASSPTGESAGANVLTF. Looking up the rest from reference TRBV18 and TRBJ2-6 gives the full variable domain: NAGVMQNPRHLVRRRGQEARLRCSPMKGHSHVYWYRQLPEEGLKFMVYLQKENIIDESGMPKERFSAEFPKEGPSILRIQQVVRGDSAAYFCASSPTGESAGANVLTFGAGSRLTVL.

The CDR3 DNA reads as TGTGCCAGCAGTGAGAACAGGGGGAGGACTGAAGCTTTCTTT. It yields the protein CASSENRGRTEAFF. This sequence joins TRBV6-1 and TRBJ1-1; 8 nucleotides align to TRBD1. Per germline, CDR1 MNHNS and CDR2 SASEGT. The CDR3 sequence is 14 residues long. V trimming: 3 bases; J trimming: 5 bases; junction bases outside the gene matches: 5.

V and J are TRBV6-2 or TRBV6-3 and TRBJ1-1; D gene uncertain. The CDR3 consists of 15 residues. Per germline, CDR1 MNHEY and CDR2 SVGEGT. Trimming removed 6 bases at V and 0 bases at J, with 14 bases between. The DNA for the CDR3 is TGTGCCAGCAGCCCCTTCGGACTGATGAACACTGAAGCTTTCTTT. This encodes CASSPFGLMNTEAFF.

Here the CDR3 DNA reads TGTGCCAGCAGTGAATTTCCCCTTTATGGCTACACCTTC. It yields the protein CASSEFPLYGYTF. The rearrangement joins TRBV25-1 to TRBJ1-2; D call uncertain. Germline loops: CDR1 MGHDK, CDR2 SYGVNS. This CDR3 is 13 amino acids long. V shed 1 base and J shed 5 bases, with 8 bases lying between them.

This clone was observed a few times. The chain combines TRBV6-2 or TRBV6-3 with TRBJ1-1, with 7 nucleotides matching TRBD1. The CDR3 runs 15 residues. Germline trimming cut 5 bases from V and 4 bases from J; bases unmatched to any gene: 10. CDR1 is MNHEY and CDR2 is SVGEGT in the germline V gene. CDR3 in DNA: TGTGCCAGCAGTAATCTAGGGACAGCCGGCACTGAAGCTTTCTTT. This encodes CASSNLGTAGTEAFF.

The chain joins TRBV7-2 to TRBJ2-1; D is undetermined. Germline V gene data show CDR1 as SGHTA and CDR2 as FQGNSA. Trimming left V 5 bases short and J 4 bases short, with 9 bases between. The CDR3 totals 13 residues. The CDR3 DNA is TGTGCCAGCAGCCAAGCGAATTACAATGAGCAGTTCTTC. It is translated as CASSQANYNEQFF.

This clone turned up a few times. This chain connects TRBV7-9 to TRBJ2-7; D uncertain. Trimming took off 4 bases at V and 0 bases at J, with 7 bases between the two ends. CDR1 and CDR2 (germline): SEHNR, FQNEAQ (reference sequence). There are 13 residues in the CDR3. The CDR3 loop reads CASSSVSSYEQYF. CDR3 DNA: TGTGCCAGCAGCTCAGTCAGCTCCTACGAGCAGTACTTC.

In the case of this clone: A read error may produce the germline difference seen at one junction end. The chain joins TRBV29-1 to TRBJ1-2; no firm D call. CDR1 SQVTM and CDR2 ANQGSEA come from the germline V gene. The CDR3 covers 11 residues. In DNA, the CDR3 is TGCAGCGTTGAAGGAGTCTATAGCTACACCTTC. Its protein product is CSVEGVYSYTF.

This chain uses TRBV6-5 with TRBJ1-1; 7 nucleotides align to TRBD1. V was clipped by 8 bases and J by 7 bases; unmatched bases: 10. Germline V gene lookup returns CDR1 MNHEY and CDR2 SVGAGI. The CDR3 runs to 13 residues. CDR3 sequence (DNA): TGTGCCAGCGGATTAAGGGGGCGGGATGAAGCTTTCTTT. It is translated as CASGLRGRDEAFF.

The sample holds one count of this clone. The chain employs TRBV6-5 and TRBJ1-1; D perhaps matches TRBD1 (5 bases). Germline lookup yields CDR1 MNHEY and CDR2 SVGAGI. V dropped 6 bases and J dropped 4 bases, with 12 bases sitting between them. The CDR3 runs 13 residues. CDR3 DNA sequence: TGTGCCAGCAGCCCCATGGGGGGCACTGAAGCTTTCTTT. It translates to CASSPMGGTEAFF.

V is TRBV27 and J is TRBJ2-1; D possibly corresponds to TRBD2 (5 bases). Per germline, CDR1 MNHEY and CDR2 SMNVEV (reference sequence). The CDR3 consists of 14 residues. The V end was cut by 4 bases, the J end by 8 bases, with 15 bases between. The CDR3: CASSWTGSEDEQFF. CDR3 bases: TGTGCCAGCAGTTGGACTGGCTCTGAGGATGAGCAGTTCTTC.

This chain connects TRBV6-5 to TRBJ1-1, with D possibly being TRBD1 (5 bases). Germline values: CDR1 MNHEY, CDR2 SVGAGI. CDR3 length: 14 residues. V shed 8 bases and J shed 1 base, with 14 bases lying between them. CDR3: CASGKRGGNTEAFF. The CDR3 DNA reads as TGTGCCAGCGGGAAACGGGGGGGGAACACTGAAGCTTTCTTT.

V and J are TRBV5-4 and TRBJ2-7; 9 bases line up with TRBD1. The CDR3 runs 15 residues. V lost 1 base and J lost 3; bases outside the gene matches: 5. CDR1 and CDR2 (germline): SGHNT, YYREEE (reference sequence). In nucleotides, the CDR3 is TGTGCCAGCAGCTTGCTGGACAGGGGACTCTACGAGCAGTACTTC. Translation: CASSLLDRGLYEQYF.